A selection of T cell receptor beta chains follows, all from one sample in a study of blood T cell repertoires in COVID-19. This table comes from immunoSEQ multiplex PCR, and its TCRdb copy is limited to in-frame clones, with some not included. This table has 200,000 or so clones, about 88% appearing once. The sample consisted of peripheral blood. These receptors originate from a woman aged 60 to 75 with acute or convalescent COVID-19. CDR3s include the opening cysteine and the closing phenylalanine or tryptophan. D genes are given only for firm matches. Clone size appears in some rows only: once, few, many, or a class for an expanded clone.

J gene	clone size	D gene	V gene	CDR3 protein	CDR3 DNA
TRBJ1-1	NA	NA	TRBV10-1	CASSESGGTTEAFF	TGCGCCAGCAGTGAGTCGGGGGGGACCACTGAAGCTTTCTTT
TRBJ2-4	NA	TRBD1	TRBV6-2/TRBV6-3	CASSYVGTGVKLAKNIQYF	TGTGCCAGCAGTTACGTGGGGACAGGCGTTAAACTAGCCAAAAACATTCAGTACTTC
TRBJ1-1	NA	NA	TRBV5-4	CASSSGGANTEAFF	TGTGCCAGCAGCTCCGGCGGGGCGAACACTGAAGCTTTCTTT
TRBJ2-1	NA	NA	TRBV29-1	CSVELWASTRRDEQFF	TGCAGCGTCGAGCTCTGGGCTAGCACGAGGCGGGATGAGCAGTTCTTC
TRBJ1-1	NA	TRBD1	TRBV7-2	CASSSTGTGYTEAFF	TGTGCCAGCAGCTCAACCGGGACAGGGTACACTGAAGCTTTCTTT
TRBJ1-5	NA	NA	TRBV6-5	CASSYSFNNQPQHF	TGTGCCAGCAGTTACTCATTTAACAATCAGCCCCAGCATTTT
TRBJ2-5	NA	TRBD1	TRBV28	CASSLPSRQGWETQYF	TGTGCCAGCAGTTTACCCTCCCGACAGGGATGGGAGACCCAGTACTTC
TRBJ1-1	NA	NA	TRBV18	CASSPWGEGAEAFF	TGTGCCAGCTCCCCGTGGGGCGAGGGGGCTGAAGCTTTCTTT
TRBJ2-7	NA	TRBD2	TRBV15	CATSRESGGSYEQYF	TGTGCCACCAGCAGAGAGTCGGGAGGGTCCTACGAGCAGTACTTC
TRBJ2-5	NA	NA	TRBV29-1	CSVEGALGQETQYF	TGCAGCGTTGAGGGGGCGTTGGGTCAAGAGACCCAGTACTTC
TRBJ1-4	once	TRBD1	TRBV6-2/TRBV6-3	CASTPGQYEKLFF	TGTGCCAGCACCCCGGGACAGTATGAAAAACTGTTTTTT
TRBJ1-2	NA	NA	TRBV18	CASSPRDGGGNYGYTF	TGTGCCAGCTCACCCCGGGACGGGGGAGGAAACTATGGCTACACCTTC
TRBJ2-7	NA	NA	TRBV30	CAWSARGHQSYEQYF	TGTGCCTGGAGTGCACGGGGACACCAATCCTACGAGCAGTACTTC
TRBJ2-6	NA	TRBD1	TRBV27	CASSSQWVQGTGANVLTF	TGTGCCAGCAGTTCCCAATGGGTACAGGGGACTGGGGCCAACGTCCTGACTTTC
TRBJ2-2	NA	NA	TRBV19	CASSMQGPVGGELFF	TGTGCCAGTAGTATGCAGGGGCCAGTTGGCGGGGAGCTGTTTTTT
TRBJ2-2	NA	TRBD1	TRBV7-9	CASSLNRGTGELFF	TGTGCCAGCAGCTTAAACAGGGGTACCGGGGAGCTGTTTTTT
TRBJ1-2	NA	NA	TRBV7-7	CASSLGRACGICPYYGYTF	TGTGCTAGCAGCTTAGGGAGGGCCTGCGGAATCTGCCCCTACTATGGCTACACCTTC
TRBJ2-1	NA	TRBD2	TRBV27	CASSQRGGSYNEQFF	TGTGCCAGCAGTCAGCGGGGAGGCTCCTACAATGAGCAGTTCTTC
TRBJ2-5	NA	TRBD2	TRBV28	CASSSRGRAEETQYF	TGTGCCAGCAGTTCCCGCGGGAGGGCCGAAGAGACCCAGTACTTC
TRBJ1-2	NA	NA	TRBV3-1/TRBV3-2	CASSPRGSPGTGYTF	TGTGCCAGCAGCCCGCGGGGGAGCCCGGGCACCGGCTACACCTTC
TRBJ1-6	NA	NA	TRBV6-1	CASSELTSPLHF	TGTGCCAGCAGTGAACTTACATCACCCCTCCACTTT
TRBJ2-7	NA	TRBD1	TRBV5-1	CASSLDRGSSEQYF	TGCGCCAGCAGCTTGGACAGGGGTAGCTCCGAGCAGTACTTC
TRBJ1-6	NA	TRBD1	TRBV11-2	CASSVTGTGYSPLHF	TGTGCCAGCAGCGTAACCGGGACAGGGTACTCACCCCTCCACTTT
TRBJ2-5	NA	NA	TRBV2	CASLLIRGWGQETQYF	TGTGCCAGCCTCCTGATCCGGGGATGGGGCCAAGAGACCCAGTACTTC
TRBJ2-7	few	NA	TRBV7-8	CASSSGTLYEQYF	TGTGCCAGCAGCTCGGGGACACTCTACGAGCAGTACTTC
TRBJ2-1	NA	NA	TRBV5-1	CASSLQDSASSYNEQFF	TGCGCCAGCAGCTTGCAGGACAGCGCCAGCTCCTACAATGAGCAGTTCTTC